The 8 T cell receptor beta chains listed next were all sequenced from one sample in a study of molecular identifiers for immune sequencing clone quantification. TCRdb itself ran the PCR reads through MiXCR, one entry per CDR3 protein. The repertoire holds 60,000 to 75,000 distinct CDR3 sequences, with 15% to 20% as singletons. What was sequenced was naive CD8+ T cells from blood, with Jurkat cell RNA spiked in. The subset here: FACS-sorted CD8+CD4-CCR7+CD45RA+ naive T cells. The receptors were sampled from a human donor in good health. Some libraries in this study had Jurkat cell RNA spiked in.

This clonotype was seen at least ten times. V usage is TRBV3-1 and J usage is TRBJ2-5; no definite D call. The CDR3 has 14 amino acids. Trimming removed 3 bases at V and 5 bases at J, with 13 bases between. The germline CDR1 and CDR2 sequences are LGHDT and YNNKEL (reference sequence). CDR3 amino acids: CASSHNADLETQYF. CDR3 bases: TGTGCCAGCAGCCATAACGCGGACCTGGAGACCCAGTACTTC.

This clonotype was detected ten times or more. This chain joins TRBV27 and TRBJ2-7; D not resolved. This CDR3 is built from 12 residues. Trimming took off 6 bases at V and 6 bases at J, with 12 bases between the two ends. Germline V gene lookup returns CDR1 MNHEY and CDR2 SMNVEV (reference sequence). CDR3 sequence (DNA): TGTGCCAGCAGCCACCGCCATGGCGAGCAGTACTTC. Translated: CASSHRHGEQYF.

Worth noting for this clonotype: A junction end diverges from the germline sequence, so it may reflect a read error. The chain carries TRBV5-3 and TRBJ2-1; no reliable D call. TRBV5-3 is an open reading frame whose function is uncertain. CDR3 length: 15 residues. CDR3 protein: CASSLALISYNEQFF. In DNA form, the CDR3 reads TGTGCCAGCAGCTTGGCACTAATTTCCTACAATGAGCAGTTCTTC.

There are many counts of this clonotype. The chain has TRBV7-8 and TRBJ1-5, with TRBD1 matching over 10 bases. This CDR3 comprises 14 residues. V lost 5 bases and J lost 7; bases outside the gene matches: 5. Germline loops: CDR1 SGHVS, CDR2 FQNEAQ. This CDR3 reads CASSAGTGAQPQHF. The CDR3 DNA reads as TGTGCCAGCAGCGCCGGGACAGGGGCCCAGCCCCAGCATTTT.

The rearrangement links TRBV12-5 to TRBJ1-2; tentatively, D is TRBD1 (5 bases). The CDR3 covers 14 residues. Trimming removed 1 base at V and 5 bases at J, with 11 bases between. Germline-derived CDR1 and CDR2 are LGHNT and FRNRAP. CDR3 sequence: CASGLAGREYGYTF. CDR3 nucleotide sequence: TGTGCTAGTGGTTTGGCAGGGAGGGAGTATGGCTACACCTTC. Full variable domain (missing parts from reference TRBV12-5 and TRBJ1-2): DARVTQTPRHKVTEMGQEVTMRCQPILGHNTVFWYRQTMMQGLELLAYFRNRAPLDDSGMPKDRFSAEMPDATLATLKIQPSEPRDSAVYFCASGLAGREYGYTFGSGTRLTVV.

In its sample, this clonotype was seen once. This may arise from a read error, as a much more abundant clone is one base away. This chain's CDR3 is CASSLHVRSETQYF. The CDR3 DNA reads TGTGCCAGCAGCTTACACGTTCGTAGCGAGACCCAGTACTTC. The V call is TRBV7-8, the J call TRBJ2-5; D not resolved. Germline V gene data show CDR1 as SGHVS and CDR2 as FQNEAQ. V lost 2 bases to trimming and J lost 5 bases, with 12 bases between them. This CDR3 region has 14 residues.

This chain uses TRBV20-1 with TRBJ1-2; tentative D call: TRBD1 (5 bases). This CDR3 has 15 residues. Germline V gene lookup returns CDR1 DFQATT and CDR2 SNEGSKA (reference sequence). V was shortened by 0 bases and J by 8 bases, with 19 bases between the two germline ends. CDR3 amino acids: CSARDLLTGYLGYTF. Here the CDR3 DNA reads TGCAGTGCTAGAGACCTCCTTACAGGCTACCTGGGCTACACCTTC.

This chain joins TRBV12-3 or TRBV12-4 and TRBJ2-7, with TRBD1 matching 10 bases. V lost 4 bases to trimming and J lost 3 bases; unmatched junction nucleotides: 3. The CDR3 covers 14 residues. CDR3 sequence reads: CASSSGQGVYEQYF. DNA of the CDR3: TGTGCCAGCAGTTCCGGACAGGGGGTCTACGAGCAGTACTTC.